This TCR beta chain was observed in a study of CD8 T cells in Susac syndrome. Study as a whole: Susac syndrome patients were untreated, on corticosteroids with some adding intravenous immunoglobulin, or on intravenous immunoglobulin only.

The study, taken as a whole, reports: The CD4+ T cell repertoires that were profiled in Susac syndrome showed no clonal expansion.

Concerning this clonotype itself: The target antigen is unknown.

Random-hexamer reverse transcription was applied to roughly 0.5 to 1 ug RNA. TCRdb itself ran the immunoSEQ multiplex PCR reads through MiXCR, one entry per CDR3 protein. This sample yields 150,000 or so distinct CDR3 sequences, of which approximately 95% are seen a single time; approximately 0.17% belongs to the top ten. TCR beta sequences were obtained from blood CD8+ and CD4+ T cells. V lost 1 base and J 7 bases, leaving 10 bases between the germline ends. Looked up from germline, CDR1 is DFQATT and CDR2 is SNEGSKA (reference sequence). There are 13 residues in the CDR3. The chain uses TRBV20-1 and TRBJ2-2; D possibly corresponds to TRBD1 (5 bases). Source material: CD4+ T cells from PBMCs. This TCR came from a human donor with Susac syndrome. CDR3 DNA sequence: TGCAGTGCTAGAGGGGGCGCATACGGGGAGCTGTTTTTT. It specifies CSARGGAYGELFF.